Listed below are T cell receptor beta chains from one sample, sequenced in a study of regulatory T cells in long-lasting Graves disease. TCRdb re-called the multiplex PCR reads with MiXCR, one entry per CDR3 protein. This table has 530,000 or so distinct CDR3 sequences, about 13% appearing once. The same data also contributed to another study, on T cells in Graves' hyperthyroidism and ophthalmopathy.

Sequencing used peripheral blood mononuclear cells (PBMCs), obtained at new diagnosis, from a patient treated with antithyroid drugs. All receptors derive from a man younger than 40 with Graves disease. Both conserved end residues are part of each CDR3. The D gene is left open where the match is weak. Clone size is shown for a subset of rows, as once, few, many or a class of expanded clone.

clone size	D gene	V gene	J gene	CDR3 DNA	CDR3 protein
many	TRBD2	TRBV6-9	TRBJ2-5	TGTGCCAGCAGTTATCTATCCGGGACTAGAAAAGAGACCCAGTACTTC	CASSYLSGTRKETQYF
many	TRBD2	TRBV5-1	TRBJ2-1	TGCGCCAGCAGCTTTCTCAGGCGGGGGTTTTACAATGAGCAGTTCTTC	CASSFLRRGFYNEQFF
many	.	TRBV20-1	TRBJ2-5	TGCAGTGCTAGAGATGAAGGGCCACAGACCCAGTACTTC	CSARDEGPQTQYF
.	TRBD2	TRBV19	TRBJ2-1	TGTGCCATAGGAGGAGCGGGAGGGCTAAATGAGCAGTTCTTC	CAIGGAGGLNEQFF
many	.	TRBV7-8	TRBJ1-1	TGTGCCAGCAGCTTGGAACAGTTCAACACTGAAGCTTTCTTT	CASSLEQFNTEAFF
.	TRBD2	TRBV11-2	TRBJ2-1	TGTGCCAGCAGGTTAGCGGGAGGGCCTAATGAGCAGTTCTTC	CASRLAGGPNEQFF
few	.	TRBV19	TRBJ2-5	TGTGCCAGTAGTAACCCCGGGGGAGAGACCCAGTACTTC	CASSNPGGETQYF
many	.	TRBV20-1	TRBJ2-5	TGCAGTGCTAGATCGGACCTCGTGGAGACCCAGTACTTC	CSARSDLVETQYF
many	.	TRBV10-3	TRBJ2-7	TGTGCCACCGGACTACCGGGTTCCTACGAGCAGTACTTC	CATGLPGSYEQYF
few	TRBD1	TRBV5-1	TRBJ1-2	TGCGCCAGCAAGGGGGACAGCTATGGCTACACCTTC	CASKGDSYGYTF